This TCR beta chain was found in a study of cytotoxic CD8 clonotypes in ibrutinib-treated CLL. The TCR beta libraries used approximately 2 micrograms of genomic DNA that came from cryopreserved PBMCs. Study results and caveats: There were differences in sampling times between sustained-remission and progressing patients.

Using immunoSEQ multiplex PCR, the repertoire was profiled, and TCRdb retains in-frame clones only, with some absent. The sample yields 150,000 to 200,000 clones, over 75% seen once. Concerning this clone itself: Antigen unknown.

Trimming took off 4 bases at V and 2 bases at J, with 12 bases between the two ends. CDR1 is MNHNS, CDR2 SASEGT, per germline. This CDR3 has 14 residues. The receptor was derived from a human donor with chronic lymphocytic leukemia. This specimen was PBMCs, taken at disease progression, from a patient treated with ibrutinib. The rearrangement links TRBV6-1 to TRBJ2-7; D is uncertain. CDR3 sequence (DNA): TGTGCCAGCAGTGGAGCCGTGGGGACCTACGAGCAGTACTTC. This translates into CASSGAVGTYEQYF.